Presented here are 9 T cell receptor beta chains from one specimen sequenced in a study of human T cells and chemical hapten exposure. TCRdb called the RACE reads again in MiXCR, with one record for every CDR3 protein. The profile shows 300,000 to 400,000 distinct CDR3 sequences, more than 4.5% of them singletons. Indicated time point: pre-sensitization, week 0. The treatment denotes: therapeutic diphenylcyclopropenone sensitization with weekly scalp DPC. Specimen: whole blood, collected in connection with sensitization to the hapten diphenylcyclopropenone (DPC). The source is a woman between 45 and 60 years old with alopecia areata. Some clones in this sample may be carry-over from other donors' samples.

In its sample, this clonotype was seen many times. This CDR3 reads CASQFQGGALSEAFF. The CDR3, as DNA: TGTGCCAGCCAATTCCAGGGCGGGGCGTTATCTGAAGCTTTCTTT. The chain links TRBV6-5 to TRBJ1-1, with D possibly matching TRBD1 (5 bases). Germline CDR1 is MNHEY and CDR2 is SVGAGI. Between the trimmed V and J ends, which lost 8 bases and 6 bases, there was a span of 22 bases. The CDR3 consists of 15 residues.

A few counts support this clonotype. V is TRBV6-1 and J is TRBJ2-1; maybe TRBD2 (5 bases). The ends were cut back, 8 bases at V and 4 bases at J, with 9 bases in the middle. Germline CDR1 reads MNHNS; CDR2 reads SASEGT. This CDR3 region has 12 residues. Here the CDR3 reads CASGRTYNEQFF. CDR3 in DNA: TGTGCCAGCGGCCGGACTTACAATGAGCAGTTCTTC.

In its sample, this clonotype was seen a few times. The CDR3 sequence: CASSPQTGGSGELFF. In DNA, the CDR3 is TGTGCCAGCAGCCCGCAGACAGGGGGATCCGGGGAGCTGTTTTTT. The chain carries TRBV7-7 and TRBJ2-2; the match to TRBD1 covers 9 bases. CDR1 SSHAT and CDR2 FNYEAQ come from the germline V gene (reference sequence). V was pared by 5 bases and J by 6 bases, with 7 bases of the junction left unmatched. This CDR3 has 15 residues. Combining the CDR3 with reference TRBV7-7 and TRBJ2-2 gives the whole variable domain GAGVSQSPRYKVTKRGQDVTLRCDPISSHATLYWYQQALGQGPEFLTYFNYEAQPDKSGLPSDRFSAERPEGSISTLTIQRTEQRDSAMYRCASSPQTGGSGELFFGEGSRLTVL.

This clonotype was picked up many times. DNA of the CDR3: TGTGCCAGCAGTCTCCTAGACCCACCGAAGAACGAGCAGTACTTC. Protein: CASSLLDPPKNEQYF. The chain is built from TRBV6-1 and TRBJ2-7; D is ambiguous. Trimming stripped 5 bases from V and 5 bases from J, with 19 bases between. This CDR3 region has 15 residues. The germline CDR1 and CDR2 sequences are MNHNS and SASEGT.

This clonotype has just a few counts. The chain recombines TRBV6-5 with TRBJ2-1, with TRBD2 matching 11 bases. Germline CDR1 reads MNHEY; CDR2 reads SVGAGI. The CDR3 is 22 amino acids. Trimming removed 2 bases from V and 5 bases from J; junction bases left unmatched: 23. Here the CDR3 DNA reads TGTGCCAGCAGTTACCCGGCCCAGTCGGGAGGTCCCACTAGCGGGAGCGACAATGAGCAGTTCTTC. Its protein product is CASSYPAQSGGPTSGSDNEQFF.

This clonotype was counted ten times or more. The V and J genes are TRBV12-3 or TRBV12-4 and TRBJ2-7, with D possibly matching TRBD2 (6 bases). Between the trimmed V and J ends, which lost 3 bases and 3 bases, there was a span of 6 bases. The CDR3 runs to 12 residues. This chain's CDR3 is CASSFGGYEQYF. The DNA for the CDR3 is TGTGCCAGCAGTTTCGGGGGCTACGAGCAGTACTTC.

This clonotype was seen at least ten times. The chain couples TRBV5-1 to TRBJ2-5; 7 bases align to TRBD2. The CDR3 runs to 14 residues. Per the germline V gene, CDR1 is SGHRS and CDR2 is YFSETQ. Unmatched junction bases numbered 7, after V lost 3 bases and J lost 5 bases. The CDR3: CASSSERGEETQYF. The CDR3 DNA reads TGCGCCAGCAGCTCTGAGCGGGGTGAGGAGACCCAGTACTTC.

The rearrangement links TRBV20-1 to TRBJ1-3, with 7 bases identical to TRBD1. Germline V CDR1 and CDR2: DFQATT, SNEGSKA (reference sequence). This CDR3 has 15 amino acids. J lost 0 bases, V lost 6 bases, and 8 bases had no gene match. The chain's CDR3 is CSATGVTHSGNTIYF. The CDR3 nucleotides are TGCAGTGCAACAGGGGTAACCCACTCTGGAAACACCATATATTTT.

The genes are TRBV28 and TRBJ2-1; 11 bases agree with TRBD2. Germline V gene lookup returns CDR1 MDHEN and CDR2 SYDVKM. There are 16 residues in the CDR3. Germline trimming cut 6 bases from V and 4 bases from J; bases unmatched to any gene: 8. CDR3 loop: CASSILTSGGYNEQFF. CDR3 in DNA: TGTGCCAGCAGCATCCTTACTAGCGGGGGTTACAATGAGCAGTTCTTC.